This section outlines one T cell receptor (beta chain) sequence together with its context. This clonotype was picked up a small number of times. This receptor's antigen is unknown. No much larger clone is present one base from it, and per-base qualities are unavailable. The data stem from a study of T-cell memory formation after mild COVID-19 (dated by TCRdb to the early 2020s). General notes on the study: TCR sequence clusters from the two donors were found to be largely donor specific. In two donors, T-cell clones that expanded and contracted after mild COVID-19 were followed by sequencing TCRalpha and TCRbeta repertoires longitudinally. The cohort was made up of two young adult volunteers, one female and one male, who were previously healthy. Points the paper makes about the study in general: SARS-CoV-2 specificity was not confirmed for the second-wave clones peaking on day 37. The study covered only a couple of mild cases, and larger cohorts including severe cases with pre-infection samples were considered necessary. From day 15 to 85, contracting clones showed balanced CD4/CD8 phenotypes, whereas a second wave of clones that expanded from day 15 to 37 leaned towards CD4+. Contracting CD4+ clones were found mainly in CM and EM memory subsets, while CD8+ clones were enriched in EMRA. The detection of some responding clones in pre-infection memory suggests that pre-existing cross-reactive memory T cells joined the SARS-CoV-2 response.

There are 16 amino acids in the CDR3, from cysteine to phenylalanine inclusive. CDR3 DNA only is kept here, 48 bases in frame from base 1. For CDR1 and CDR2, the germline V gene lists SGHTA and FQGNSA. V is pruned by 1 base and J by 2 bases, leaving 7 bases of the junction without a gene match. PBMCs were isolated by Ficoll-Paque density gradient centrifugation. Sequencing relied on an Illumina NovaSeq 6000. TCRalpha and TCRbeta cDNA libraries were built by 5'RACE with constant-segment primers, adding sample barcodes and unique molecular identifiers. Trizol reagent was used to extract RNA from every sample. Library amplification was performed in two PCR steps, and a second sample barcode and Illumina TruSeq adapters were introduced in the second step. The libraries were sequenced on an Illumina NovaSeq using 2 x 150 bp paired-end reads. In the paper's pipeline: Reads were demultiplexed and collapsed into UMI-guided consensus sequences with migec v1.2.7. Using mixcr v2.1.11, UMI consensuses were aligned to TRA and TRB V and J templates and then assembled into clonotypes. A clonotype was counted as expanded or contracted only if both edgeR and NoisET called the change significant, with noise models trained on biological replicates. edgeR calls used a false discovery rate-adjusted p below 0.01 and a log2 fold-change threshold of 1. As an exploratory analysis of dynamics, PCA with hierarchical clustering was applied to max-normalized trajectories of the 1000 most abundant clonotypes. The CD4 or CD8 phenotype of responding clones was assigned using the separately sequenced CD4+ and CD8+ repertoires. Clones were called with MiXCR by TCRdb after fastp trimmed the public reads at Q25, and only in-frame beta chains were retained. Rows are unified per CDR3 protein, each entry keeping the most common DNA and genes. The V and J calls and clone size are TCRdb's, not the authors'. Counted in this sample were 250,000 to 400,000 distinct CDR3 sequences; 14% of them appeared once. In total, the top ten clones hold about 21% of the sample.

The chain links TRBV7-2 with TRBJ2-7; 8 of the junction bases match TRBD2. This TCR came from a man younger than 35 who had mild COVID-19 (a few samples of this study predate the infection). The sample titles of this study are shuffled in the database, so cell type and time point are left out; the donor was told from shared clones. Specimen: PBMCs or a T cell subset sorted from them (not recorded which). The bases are TGTGCCAGCAGCTTAGGTACCGGGGGGGATACCTACGAGCAGTACTTC. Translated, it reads CASSLGTGGDTYEQYF.